This TCR beta chain was identified during a study of T cell repertoires in cytomegalovirus infection. About the study: Use of recently identified HLA-C-restricted and well-studied HLA-B-restricted CMV epitopes was part of the study. Public signatures in TCR beta pointed to CMV infection and matching HLA type.

Concerning this clonotype itself: The antigen remains undetermined.

Study observations and caveats: Carriers of CMV plus the relevant HLA were identified by cumulative public TCR beta family frequency. The ex vivo response was dominated by HLA-C-restricted CMV-specific TCR beta clonotypes.

MiXCR, run by TCRdb on the reads, gives a single entry per CDR3 protein. This sample has 600,000 to 700,000 distinct CDR3 sequences; 33% occur once, and the top ten carry 15% to 20%. This receptor was obtained from a human donor in good health (CMV status not recorded). Some clones in this sample may be carry-over from other donors' samples. Here the sequenced sample was cultured PBMCs, taken from culture after CMV antigen stimulation.

The CDR3 bases are TGTGCCAGCAGCTTACAGGGGCCATTCTACGAGCAGTACTTC. It is translated as CASSLQGPFYEQYF. This sequence joins TRBV11-2 and TRBJ2-7; D is possibly TRBD1 (6 bases). Between the trimmed V and J ends, which lost 2 bases and 3 bases, there was a span of 11 bases. Germline V gives CDR1 SGHAT, CDR2 FQNNGV. CDR3 length: 14 residues.